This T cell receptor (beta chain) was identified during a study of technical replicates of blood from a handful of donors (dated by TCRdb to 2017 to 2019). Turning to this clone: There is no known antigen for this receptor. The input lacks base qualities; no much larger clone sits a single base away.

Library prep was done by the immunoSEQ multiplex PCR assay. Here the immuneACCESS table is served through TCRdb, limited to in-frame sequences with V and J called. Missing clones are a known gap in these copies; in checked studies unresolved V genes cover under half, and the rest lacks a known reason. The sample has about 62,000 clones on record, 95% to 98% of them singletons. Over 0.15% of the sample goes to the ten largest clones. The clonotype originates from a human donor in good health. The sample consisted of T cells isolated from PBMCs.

Here is the DNA: TGTGCCAGCAGCGTAGCCGGGGGGAACACTGAAGCTTTCTTT. Translation gives CASSVAGGNTEAFF. The chain is made from TRBV9 and TRBJ1-1; D gene: possibly TRBD1, on 5 matching bases. There are 14 amino acids in the CDR3, from cysteine to phenylalanine inclusive. The read is trimmed to its CDR3 DNA, 42 bases read in frame from base 1. Deletion took 0 bases off V and 1 base off J, with a span of 7 bases between the germline ends. Looking up the germline V gene yields CDR1 SGDLS and CDR2 YYNGEE.